The 23 T cell receptor beta chains given below trace back to one sample, sequenced in a study of blood T cell repertoires in COVID-19. Repertoires were generated with immunoSEQ multiplex PCR, while TCRdb's copy carries only in-frame clones and drops some. This sample has 200,000 to 300,000 clones, with about 89% found just once. The sample comprised PBMCs or T cells enriched from blood (not recorded which). The origin of the receptors is a man in his forties who had recovered from COVID-19.

This clone has just a few counts. This chain links TRBV6-2 or TRBV6-3 with TRBJ2-1, with TRBD1 matching 7 bases. Germline values: CDR1 MNHEY, CDR2 SVGEGT. V lost 6 bases and J lost 12; bases outside the gene matches: 14. This CDR3 spans 14 amino acids. CDR3 residues: CASSRDSGRTRQFF. The CDR3 DNA is TGTGCCAGCAGCCGGGACAGCGGACGAACGCGGCAGTTCTTC.

The chain links TRBV5-6 to TRBJ1-5; D remains unclear. The CDR3 is 13 amino acids. Germline V gene sequence: CDR1 SGHDT, CDR2 YYEEEE. Trimming left V 0 bases short and J 5 bases short, with 6 bases between. The CDR3 is CASSLDGDQPQHF. DNA for the CDR3: TGTGCCAGCAGCTTGGACGGAGATCAGCCCCAGCATTTT. Full variable domain (outside the CDR3, taken from reference TRBV5-6 and TRBJ1-5): DAGVTQSPTHLIKTRGQQVTLRCSPKSGHDTVSWYQQALGQGPQFIFQYYEEEERQRGNFPDRFSGHQFPNYSSELNVNALLLGDSALYLCASSLDGDQPQHFGDGTRLSIL.

This clone was seen a handful of times. The V and J genes are TRBV27 and TRBJ1-2; 7 bases agree with TRBD1. The CDR3 is made up of 15 amino acids. Per the germline V gene, CDR1 is MNHEY and CDR2 is SMNVEV (reference sequence). Trimming removed 5 bases from V and 5 bases from J; junction bases left unmatched: 11. In DNA form, the CDR3 reads TGTGCCAGCAGTCGAACACCAGGGACAGCATATGGCTACACCTTC. This gives the protein CASSRTPGTAYGYTF.

V usage is TRBV10-1 and J usage is TRBJ2-1; TRBD2 might be the D (6 bases). The CDR3 has 16 amino acids. V lost 6 bases and J 5 bases, leaving 20 bases between the germline ends. CDR1 is WNHNN, CDR2 SYGVQD, per germline (reference sequence). The DNA for the CDR3 is TGCGCCAGCAGAGGGCAGGGCGGGAAAAAAAACAATGAGCAGTTCTTC. Residues: CASRGQGGKKNNEQFF.

J is TRBJ2-7 and V is TRBV7-6; D call uncertain. Trimming cost V 1 base and J 4 bases, with 14 bases left between them. The CDR3 spans 15 residues. The germline V gene has CDR1 SGHVS and CDR2 FNYEAQ. CDR3 amino acids: CASSLGGSLEYEQYF. In DNA, the CDR3 is TGTGCCAGCAGCTTAGGCGGATCGCTTGAATACGAGCAGTACTTC.

The rearrangement joins TRBV29-1 to TRBJ2-2; weak D call: TRBD1 (6 bases). CDR3 length equals 14 residues. Trimming shortened V by 7 bases and J by 3 bases, and 15 bases separated the two germline ends. Germline V gene sequence: CDR1 SQVTM, CDR2 ANQGSEA. CDR3 in DNA: TGCAGCGGTACCACAGGGTTCGACACCGGGGAGCTGTTTTTT. This sequence encodes CSGTTGFDTGELFF.

This clone was counted only a few times. J is TRBJ2-2 and V is TRBV3-1 (or the pseudogene TRBV3-2), with D possibly TRBD2 on 5 matching bases. Trimming took off 6 bases at V and 6 bases at J, with 17 bases between the two ends. Per germline, CDR1 LGHDT and CDR2 YNNKEL (reference sequence). The CDR3 extends over 15 amino acids. The CDR3 nucleotides read TGTGCCAGCAGAAGGTTCGGGGAATCAGCCGGGGAGCTGTTTTTT. Its protein product is CASRRFGESAGELFF.

Only a few counts were recorded for this clone. J is TRBJ2-1 and V is TRBV25-1, with D possibly matching TRBD2 (5 bases). Trimming stripped 7 bases from V and 2 bases from J, with 12 bases between. Germline values: CDR1 MGHDK, CDR2 SYGVNS. CDR3 length: 14 residues. The DNA of the CDR3 is TGTGCCAGCACTACCGGGGTCACCTACAATGAGCAGTTCTTC. Translation: CASTTGVTYNEQFF.

The genes are TRBV7-9 and TRBJ1-2, with 8 nucleotides matching TRBD1. The V gene end was trimmed by 5 bases and the J gene end by 5 bases; junction bases not matched to a gene: 10. This CDR3 spans 15 amino acids. Looked up from germline, CDR1 is SEHNR and CDR2 is FQNEAQ (reference sequence). Here the CDR3 reads CASSPGTGVVYGYTF. CDR3 DNA sequence: TGTGCCAGCAGCCCGGGGACAGGAGTCGTATATGGCTACACCTTC.

The rearrangement links TRBV18 to TRBJ2-5; D remains unclear. This CDR3 spans 13 amino acids. V was clipped by 3 bases and J by 2 bases, with 7 bases between them. The V gene's germline CDR1 is KGHSH and CDR2 LQKENI. The CDR3: CASSPLAQETQYF. In nucleotides, the CDR3 is TGTGCCAGCTCACCTCTGGCTCAAGAGACCCAGTACTTC. Supplemented by reference TRBV18 and TRBJ2-5, the full variable domain reads NAGVMQNPRHLVRRRGQEARLRCSPMKGHSHVYWYRQLPEEGLKFMVYLQKENIIDESGMPKERFSAEFPKEGPSILRIQQVVRGDSAAYFCASSPLAQETQYFGPGTRLLVL.

This clone came up once. This chain joins TRBV4-1 and TRBJ2-5; a possible D gene is TRBD1 (6 bases). Trimming cost V 2 bases and J 1 base, with 14 bases left between them. The CDR3 has 16 amino acids. Germline V gene data show CDR1 as MGHRA and CDR2 as YSYEKL. CDR3 coding DNA: TGCGCCAGCAGCCAAATGTGGACAGCCATCCAAGAGACCCAGTACTTC. Protein product: CASSQMWTAIQETQYF.

The chain employs TRBV6-5 and TRBJ2-5; D uncertain. The length of the CDR3 is 11 residues. Trimming shortened V by 7 bases and J by 4 bases, and 7 bases separated the two germline ends. Germline lookup yields CDR1 MNHEY and CDR2 SVGAGI. CDR3 in DNA: TGTGCCAGCACTTTCGGAGAGACCCAGTACTTC. Amino acids: CASTFGETQYF.

The genes are TRBV12-3 or TRBV12-4 and TRBJ1-6; weak D call: TRBD1 (6 bases). Trimming removed 5 bases at V and 12 bases at J, with 11 bases between. CDR3 length equals 12 residues. CDR3 sequence: CASSRTDLPLHF. The CDR3 DNA is TGTGCCAGCAGTAGGACAGATTTACCCCTCCACTTT.

The rearrangement joins TRBV7-3 to TRBJ1-3, with D tentatively TRBD1 (5 bases). V lost 3 bases, J lost 10 bases, and 13 bases lay in between. This CDR3 is 13 amino acids long. Germline CDR1 reads SGHTA; CDR2 reads FQGTGA. CDR3 DNA sequence: TGTGCCAGCAGCTTCCAGGGAGGTGAGACCATATATTTT. As protein: CASSFQGGETIYF.

This chain joins TRBV11-3 and TRBJ2-5; the D gene is possibly TRBD2 (6 bases). V dropped 1 base and J dropped 2 bases, with 17 bases sitting between them. CDR3 size: 17 residues. CDR1 is SGHNT, CDR2 YENEEA, per germline. CDR3 sequence (DNA): TGTGCCAGCAGCTTAGGTACCCTAGCGAGGGGACAAGAGACCCAGTACTTC. It is translated as CASSLGTLARGQETQYF.

This sequence joins TRBV6-5 and TRBJ2-7, with a possible D match to TRBD1 (6 bases). The germline CDR1 and CDR2 sequences are MNHEY and SVGAGI. The V gene lost 6 bases and the J gene lost 5 bases, with 14 bases spanning the gap. There are 13 residues in the CDR3. CDR3 bases: TGTGCCAGCAGCCCGACAGGTTCTCACGAGCAGTACTTC. This gives the protein CASSPTGSHEQYF.

The chain combines TRBV5-8 with TRBJ2-3; 7 bases match TRBD2. The CDR3 runs 15 residues. Germline lookup yields CDR1 SGHTS and CDR2 YDEGEE. The ends lost 4 bases at V and 5 bases at J; junction bases unmatched: 10. The CDR3 sequence: CASSRTSSTIDTQYF. The DNA for the CDR3 is TGTGCCAGCAGCCGGACTAGTAGCACAATAGATACGCAGTATTTT.

The V gene is TRBV27, the J gene TRBJ2-1, with D maybe TRBD2 (5 bases). Germline-derived CDR1 and CDR2 are MNHEY and SMNVEV (reference sequence). The CDR3 length is 15 residues. V was shortened by 7 bases and J by 0 bases, with 13 bases between the two germline ends. In DNA, the CDR3 is TGTGCCAGCAATGTAGCGATGAGCTCCTACAATGAGCAGTTCTTC. This encodes CASNVAMSSYNEQFF.

The rearrangement uses TRBV19 and TRBJ1-5; perhaps TRBD1 as D (5 bases). This CDR3 contains 17 residues. Germline V gives CDR1 LNHDA, CDR2 SQIVND (reference sequence). V shed 6 bases and J shed 0 bases, with 18 bases lying between them. For the CDR3, the DNA is TGTGCCAGTAGACCCCGGGCCCGGGGGTATAGCAATCAGCCCCAGCATTTT. Its protein product is CASRPRARGYSNQPQHF.

The CDR3 sequence: CASGNRGQGLYGYTF. The CDR3 nucleotides read TGTGCCAGCGGGAATAGAGGACAGGGGCTATATGGCTACACCTTC. This chain joins TRBV11-2 and TRBJ1-2; 9 positions match TRBD1. This CDR3 has 15 amino acids. Germline CDR1 reads SGHAT; CDR2 reads FQNNGV. V was clipped by 8 bases and J by 5 bases; unmatched bases: 12.

The rearrangement uses TRBV19 and TRBJ2-2, with a possible D match to TRBD2 (6 bases). Germline CDR1 reads LNHDA; CDR2 reads SQIVND (reference sequence). This CDR3 contains 16 residues. V gave up 5 bases and J gave up 5 bases, with 18 bases separating them. The chain's CDR3 is CASSPTSGAVTGELFF. As DNA, the CDR3 is TGTGCCAGTAGTCCGACTAGTGGTGCAGTTACCGGGGAGCTGTTTTTT.

V and J are TRBV28 and TRBJ2-7; the D gene is possibly TRBD2 (6 bases). This CDR3 has 13 amino acids. The germline V gene has CDR1 MDHEN and CDR2 SYDVKM. The CDR3 sequence: CAGSGGRSYEQYF. The CDR3 DNA follows: TGTGCGGGTAGCGGCGGCCGCTCCTACGAGCAGTACTTC.

This clone has just one count. V usage is TRBV5-1 and J usage is TRBJ2-2; possible D gene TRBD1, 6 bases. The V and J ends lost 5 bases and 7 bases respectively, with 18 bases between them. The CDR3 extends over 15 amino acids. CDR1 SGHRS and CDR2 YFSETQ come from the germline V gene. The DNA for the CDR3 is TGCGCCAGCAGTCCCCGGCGACAGGTGGGCGGGGAGCTGTTTTTT. Its translation: CASSPRRQVGGELFF.